These 21 T cell receptor beta chains were sequenced from one sample in a study of OX40 agonist ivuxolimab in advanced cancers. Only in-frame clones appear in the TCRdb table, and some are missing; sequencing was by immunoSEQ multiplex PCR. The sample contains approximately 89,000 clones, roughly 84% of which appear only once. The source material was CD4+ or CD8+ T cells sorted from blood, sampled in a trial of the OX40 agonist ivuxolimab. These receptors originate from an adult with an advanced solid tumor such as melanoma, head and neck, liver or kidney cancer.

The gene calls are TRBV18 and TRBJ2-5, with TRBD2 identical over 8 bases. The CDR3 is 18 residues long. CDR1 and CDR2 (germline): KGHSH, LQKENI. V shed 1 base, J shed 1 base, and the junction held 11 bases outside the gene matches. The CDR3 DNA reads TGTGCCAGCTCACCACTGCGGGGTCGGGGGGGACTCCAAGAGACCCAGTACTTC. This codes for CASSPLRGRGGLQETQYF.

The V and J genes are TRBV25-1 and TRBJ1-3, with TRBD1 matching 7 bases. The CDR3 totals 16 residues. Per germline, CDR1 MGHDK and CDR2 SYGVNS. Trimming at V came to 4 bases and at J to 0 bases, leaving 6 bases not matched to a gene. As DNA, the CDR3 is TGTGCCAGCAGTGGTAGCGGGACAGTCTCTGGAAACACCATATATTTT. It encodes CASSGSGTVSGNTIYF.

This sequence joins TRBV5-1 and TRBJ2-2; 11 positions agree with TRBD1. The CDR3 has 17 amino acids. The germline CDR1 and CDR2 sequences are SGHRS and YFSETQ. V was pared by 9 bases and J by 4 bases, with 14 bases of the junction left unmatched. The CDR3 sequence: CATQPRAGTGGTGELFF. CDR3 nucleotide sequence: TGCGCCACACAACCTAGAGCCGGGACAGGGGGCACCGGGGAGCTGTTTTTT.

This chain links TRBV10-2 with TRBJ1-2, with D unresolved. From germline, CDR1 is WSHSY and CDR2 SAAADI. The length of the CDR3 is 13 residues. V shed 4 bases and J shed 2 bases, with 8 bases lying between them. CDR3 residues: CASSAGGNYGYTF. The CDR3 DNA reads as TGCGCCAGCAGTGCCGGTGGAAACTATGGCTACACCTTC.

This chain uses TRBV5-1 with TRBJ2-3; 11 bases are shared with TRBD2. The CDR3 spans 15 residues. The ends lost 7 bases at V and 0 bases at J; junction bases unmatched: 4. Germline CDR1 reads SGHRS; CDR2 reads YFSETQ. In DNA form, the CDR3 reads TGCGCCAGCGCTAGCGGGGGGCATAGCACAGATACGCAGTATTTT. Encoded protein: CASASGGHSTDTQYF.

The rearrangement links TRBV12-5 to TRBJ2-7; D gene unclear. V shed 6 bases and J shed 13 bases, with 10 bases lying between them. Germline CDR1 reads LGHNT; CDR2 reads FRNRAP. CDR3 size: 9 residues. CDR3 sequence: CASGNDKYF. Written as DNA, the CDR3 is TGTGCTAGTGGAAATGACAAATACTTC.

This sequence joins TRBV6-5 and TRBJ2-1, with TRBD2 matching 8 bases. The V and J ends lost 4 bases and 8 bases, in that order; junction bases with no gene match: 13. The germline V gene has CDR1 MNHEY and CDR2 SVGAGI. This CDR3 has 16 residues. DNA of the CDR3: TGTGCCAGCAGTTCACAGCACGGGGGGGGGCCCCATGAGCAGTTCTTC. Its protein is CASSSQHGGGPHEQFF.

This clone was found once. The chain combines TRBV5-1 with TRBJ1-6; tentative D call: TRBD1 (5 bases). CDR1 and CDR2 (germline): SGHRS, YFSETQ. This CDR3 comprises 15 residues. V was clipped by 0 bases and J by 10 bases, with 14 bases between them. The CDR3 nucleotides are TGCGCCAGCAGCTTGGGCCAGGGAGTAGGGTCACCCCTCCACTTT. This encodes CASSLGQGVGSPLHF. The full variable domain, its missing parts supplied by reference TRBV5-1 and TRBJ1-6, is KAGVTQTPRYLIKTRGQQVTLSCSPISGHRSVSWYQQTPGQGLQFLFEYFSETQRNKGNFPGRFSGRQFSNSRSEMNVSTLELGDSALYLCASSLGQGVGSPLHFGNGTRLTVT.

This chain connects TRBV29-1 to TRBJ2-5, with 10 positions matching TRBD1. The V gene end was trimmed by 3 bases and the J gene end by 5 bases; junction bases not matched to a gene: 12. The CDR3 runs 16 residues. The germline V gene encodes CDR1 SQVTM and CDR2 ANQGSEA. The CDR3 sequence is CSVEPSWTGGTETQYF. Here the CDR3 DNA reads TGCAGCGTTGAGCCCTCCTGGACAGGGGGTACTGAGACCCAGTACTTC.

The chain has TRBV4-2 and TRBJ1-4, with 7 nucleotides matching TRBD1. The germline V gene encodes CDR1 LGHNA and CDR2 YNFKEQ. CDR3 length: 15 amino acids. Trimming took 1 base from V and 8 from J; bases not matched to a gene: 7. CDR3 bases: TGTGCCAGCAGCCAAGGACAGGGCCGTGGAGAAAAACTGTTTTTT. Its protein product is CASSQGQGRGEKLFF.

The CDR3 DNA follows: TGTGCCAGCAGCGTAGCCCCGACAGGGGGCCTGGGCCAAGAGACCCAGTACTTC. The encoded protein is CASSVAPTGGLGQETQYF. V usage is TRBV9 and J usage is TRBJ2-5; TRBD1 matches 10 bases. The length of the CDR3 is 18 residues. Germline V gene lookup returns CDR1 SGDLS and CDR2 YYNGEE. J lost 1 base, V lost 0 bases, and 9 bases had no gene match.

The chain recombines TRBV9 with TRBJ2-1; 9 nucleotides align to TRBD2. CDR1 is SGDLS, CDR2 YYNGEE, per germline. CDR3 length equals 17 residues. V lost 0 bases and J lost 0; bases outside the gene matches: 4. This chain's CDR3 is CASSVDSGGSSYNEQFF. The CDR3 DNA is TGTGCCAGCAGCGTAGACAGCGGGGGGAGCTCCTACAATGAGCAGTTCTTC.

The V gene is TRBV5-1, the J gene TRBJ2-5; no firm D call. Between the trimmed V and J ends, which lost 1 base and 4 bases, there was a span of 5 bases. This CDR3 comprises 12 residues. CDR1 is SGHRS, CDR2 YFSETQ, per germline. The CDR3 bases are TGCGCCAGCAGCTTGAAAGGAGAGACCCAGTACTTC. Translating gives CASSLKGETQYF.

The rearrangement joins TRBV19 to TRBJ1-1; D unclear. Germline loops: CDR1 LNHDA, CDR2 SQIVND (reference sequence). With 6 bases removed from V and 1 base from J, the gap between germline ends came to 15 bases. This CDR3 has 15 amino acids. The CDR3 nucleotides read TGTGCCAGTAGCCGTCAGGCGCAACAGAACACTGAAGCTTTCTTT. Its translation is CASSRQAQQNTEAFF.

The rearrangement uses TRBV7-9 and TRBJ2-7, with no clear D. CDR1 is SEHNR and CDR2 is FQNEAQ in the germline V gene (reference sequence). V lost 2 bases and J lost 2, with 10 bases in between. This CDR3 comprises 14 residues. Here the CDR3 DNA reads TGTGCCAGCAGCTTATCGGCACAGCCCTACGAGCAGTACTTC. Translation gives CASSLSAQPYEQYF.

This clone was observed once. Other nucleotide sequences in the sample specify the same CDR3. The gene calls are TRBV27 and TRBJ1-2; D is perhaps TRBD1 (5 bases). V shed 6 bases and J shed 5 bases, with 13 bases lying between them. CDR3 length: 13 residues. Germline values: CDR1 MNHEY, CDR2 SMNVEV (reference sequence). This CDR3 is CASRPQGEYGYTF. CDR3 bases: TGTGCCAGCAGACCCCAGGGAGAGTATGGCTACACCTTC.

The rearrangement joins TRBV5-6 to TRBJ1-2, with TRBD1 matching 8 bases. Germline V gene data show CDR1 as SGHDT and CDR2 as YYEEEE. The CDR3 totals 15 residues. The ends lost 1 base at V and 5 bases at J; junction bases unmatched: 7. The CDR3 region is CASSLPGDRGYGYTF. The CDR3 DNA is TGTGCCAGCAGCTTGCCGGGAGACAGGGGATATGGCTACACCTTC.

V gene TRBV11-1 combines with J gene TRBJ1-6; D is possibly TRBD1 (5 bases). The V end was cut by 2 bases, the J end by 8 bases, with 13 bases between. Germline values: CDR1 SGHAT, CDR2 FQDESV (reference sequence). The CDR3 runs to 15 residues. In nucleotides, the CDR3 is TGTGCCAGCAGCTTATCACCCGACAGTTATTCACCCCTCCACTTT. Its translation: CASSLSPDSYSPLHF.

This clone was observed a single time. The V call is TRBV28, the J call TRBJ1-1; TRBD1 agrees at 9 bases. This CDR3 spans 17 amino acids. CDR1 and CDR2 from the germline V gene are MDHEN and SYDVKM. V gave up 2 bases and J gave up 1 base; unmatched junction bases: 8. The CDR3 sequence is CASSLNEGQGRNTEAFF. The CDR3 DNA sequence: TGTGCCAGCAGTTTAAATGAGGGACAGGGTAGGAACACTGAAGCTTTCTTT.

This clone turned up a few times. The gene calls are TRBV2 and TRBJ1-4, with D possibly matching TRBD1 (5 bases). Germline V CDR1 and CDR2: SNHLY, FYNNEI. The CDR3 is made up of 15 amino acids. V dropped 5 bases and J dropped 4 bases, with 14 bases sitting between them. The CDR3 protein is CASSTGGTRNEKLFF. The CDR3, as DNA: TGTGCCAGCAGTACAGGCGGGACTCGTAATGAAAAACTGTTTTTT. Drawing the rest from reference TRBV2 and TRBJ1-4, the complete variable domain is EPEVTQTPSHQVTQMGQEVILRCVPISNHLYFYWYRQILGQKVEFLVSFYNNEISEKSEIFDDQFSVERPDGSNFTLKIRSTKLEDSAMYFCASSTGGTRNEKLFFGSGTQLSVL.

The V gene is TRBV5-5, the J gene TRBJ1-6; no clear D gene. From germline, CDR1 is SGHKS and CDR2 YYEKEE (reference sequence). V was pared by 0 bases and J by 10 bases, with 11 bases between. This CDR3 contains 14 residues. The CDR3 protein is CASSLVTEESPLHF. Written as DNA, the CDR3 is TGTGCCAGCAGCTTGGTGACGGAAGAGTCACCCCTCCACTTT.